A single sample is the source of the 14 T cell receptor beta chains below, sequenced in a study of T-cell reconstitution after alpha-beta-depleted transplantation in children listed by TCRdb under 2016. Library construction relied on PCR. Sequencing was carried out with an Illumina HiSeq 2500. Molecular barcoding was employed in the preparation of TCR libraries, with unique molecular identifiers being used to normalize TCRbeta repertoire quantification. In TCRdb, the public reads were trimmed at Q25 with fastp and aligned with MiXCR, with productive beta chains retained. One record per CDR3 amino acid sequence lists the most common genes and DNA. Across this sample there are roughly 100,000 distinct CDR3 sequences, with 7% to 10% seen only once. In total, the top ten clones hold approximately 7% of the sample. Source: PBMCs from the stem cell graft donor, taken from the stem cell graft. Every receptor here comes from a human donor who donated a stem cell graft to a child with congenital amegakaryocytic thrombocytopenia.

This clonotype appeared many times. The rearrangement joins TRBV7-9 to TRBJ2-7; D is undetermined. The V gene lost 5 bases and the J gene lost 1 base, with 15 bases spanning the gap. This CDR3 has 15 residues. The germline V gene encodes CDR1 SEHNR and CDR2 FQNEAQ (reference sequence). The chain's CDR3 is CASSPTRSRSYEQYF. As DNA, the CDR3 is TGTGCCAGCAGCCCCACCAGATCGAGGTCCTACGAGCAGTACTTC.

In its sample, this clonotype was seen many times. The chain joins TRBV12-3 or TRBV12-4 to TRBJ1-2, with D unclear. The CDR3 consists of 13 residues. V was trimmed by 1 base and J by 2 bases, leaving 5 bases between them. Here the CDR3 reads CASSLDTNYGYTF. CDR3 in DNA: TGTGCCAGCAGTTTAGATACGAACTATGGCTACACCTTC.

This clonotype showed up many times. V gene TRBV20-1 combines with J gene TRBJ1-2; D gene ambiguous. The CDR3 contains 15 residues. Germline values: CDR1 DFQATT, CDR2 SNEGSKA (reference sequence). With 4 bases removed from V and 6 bases from J, the gap between germline ends came to 21 bases. CDR3 amino acids: CSAMGIYGKEDGYTF. The CDR3 nucleotides read TGCAGTGCTATGGGCATCTACGGGAAGGAGGATGGCTACACCTTC.

This clonotype was counted many times. The chain employs TRBV20-1 and TRBJ1-6; D might be TRBD1 (5 bases). Trimming pared 6 bases from V and 5 bases from J, leaving 20 bases between. CDR1 DFQATT and CDR2 SNEGSKA come from the germline V gene (reference sequence). The CDR3 spans 16 residues. The CDR3 sequence is CSAPRAGIRDNSPLHF. CDR3 bases: TGCAGTGCCCCCAGGGCGGGGATTAGGGATAATTCACCCCTCCACTTT.

The table lists this clonotype with a few counts. The chain recombines TRBV7-2 with TRBJ2-7; 7 bases are shared with TRBD1. There are 15 residues in the CDR3. The V and J ends lost 3 bases and 0 bases, in that order; junction bases with no gene match: 5. The germline V gene has CDR1 SGHTA and CDR2 FQGNSA. In DNA form, the CDR3 reads TGTGCCAGCAGCTTCCGGGACAGCCTCTCCTACGAGCAGTACTTC. This gives the protein CASSFRDSLSYEQYF.

This clonotype was detected only a few times. The V gene is TRBV18, the J gene TRBJ1-1, with TRBD1 matching 8 bases. The germline gives CDR1 KGHSH, CDR2 LQKENI. This CDR3 contains 16 residues. The V gene end was trimmed by 3 bases and the J gene end by 2 bases; junction bases not matched to a gene: 8. CDR3 sequence reads: CASSPMTGALNTEAFF. CDR3 coding DNA: TGTGCCAGCTCACCCATGACAGGGGCCCTCAACACTGAAGCTTTCTTT.

This clonotype was seen at least ten times. The chain links TRBV6-5 to TRBJ2-1; D may be TRBD1 (6 bases). The CDR3 totals 14 residues. V lost 7 bases and J 7 bases, leaving 17 bases between the germline ends. In germline, CDR1 is MNHEY, CDR2 SVGAGI. The CDR3 protein is CASNSIRTVNEQFF. DNA for the CDR3: TGTGCCAGCAATAGTATAAGGACAGTTAATGAGCAGTTCTTC.

Many counts were recorded for this clonotype. This chain joins TRBV28 and TRBJ2-3; TRBD1 matches 9 bases. Germline loops: CDR1 MDHEN, CDR2 SYDVKM. The CDR3 covers 15 residues. With V trimmed by 6 bases and J by 3 bases, 7 bases remained unmatched. In DNA, the CDR3 is TGTGCCAGCAGCTCCCCGGGACAGGGAACAGATACGCAGTATTTT. It is translated as CASSSPGQGTDTQYF.

This clonotype was found many times. This chain uses TRBV12-3 or TRBV12-4 with TRBJ2-7; maybe TRBD1 (6 bases). Deletions cut 0 bases from V and 5 bases from J, with 11 bases between. The CDR3 is 14 residues long. The CDR3 nucleotides read TGTGCCAGCAGTTTAGCGAACAGGGCAGACGAGCAGTACTTC. Residues: CASSLANRADEQYF.

Ten or more counts support this clonotype. The chain links TRBV20-1 to TRBJ1-1; the D gene is possibly TRBD1 (6 bases). V lost 2 bases, J lost 0 bases, and 13 bases lay in between. The germline V gene encodes CDR1 DFQATT and CDR2 SNEGSKA (reference sequence). The CDR3 totals 15 residues. The CDR3 DNA reads as TGCAGTGCTAGACGTACAGGGCGGGTGAACACTGAAGCTTTCTTT. As protein: CSARRTGRVNTEAFF.

In its sample, this clonotype was seen many times. The J gene is TRBJ2-7, the V gene TRBV7-2; D is ambiguous. CDR3 length: 14 residues. CDR1 is SGHTA, CDR2 FQGNSA, per germline. V lost 3 bases to trimming and J lost 0 bases, with 9 bases between them. DNA for the CDR3: TGTGCCAGCAGCTTCTGGGTGGACTCCTACGAGCAGTACTTC. Amino acids: CASSFWVDSYEQYF. The full variable domain, its missing parts supplied by reference TRBV7-2 and TRBJ2-7, is GAGVSQSPSNKVTEKGKDVELRCDPISGHTALYWYRQSLGQGLEFLIYFQGNSAPDKSGLPSDRFSAERTGGSVSTLTIQRTQQEDSAVYLCASSFWVDSYEQYFGPGTRLTVT.

This clonotype appeared many times. The chain employs TRBV12-3 or TRBV12-4 and TRBJ1-6; tentatively, D is TRBD1 (5 bases). The V and J ends lost 5 bases and 4 bases respectively, with 12 bases between them. This CDR3 is built from 15 residues. CDR3: CASSEHGGYNSPLHF. CDR3 sequence (DNA): TGTGCCAGCAGTGAACACGGGGGTTATAATTCACCCCTCCACTTT.

This clonotype was detected ten times or more. In DNA form, the CDR3 reads TGCAGTGCTATACCAGGCGGGGGGGCACAAGAGACCCAGTACTTC. Translating gives CSAIPGGGAQETQYF. J is TRBJ2-5 and V is TRBV20-1; 9 bases are a match to TRBD2. The ends lost 4 bases at V and 2 bases at J; junction bases unmatched: 8. In germline, CDR1 is DFQATT, CDR2 SNEGSKA (reference sequence). CDR3 length equals 15 residues.

In its sample, this clonotype was seen many times. The gene calls are TRBV5-1 and TRBJ1-2, with D perhaps matching TRBD1 (6 bases). Per germline, CDR1 SGHRS and CDR2 YFSETQ. V dropped 2 bases and J dropped 3 bases, with 11 bases sitting between them. This CDR3 is 14 amino acids long. CDR3 sequence reads: CASSFQGHDYGYTF. CDR3 DNA sequence: TGCGCCAGCAGCTTCCAGGGGCACGACTATGGCTACACCTTC.